This is a list of T cell receptor beta chains from one sample in a study of CD8 T cells in ankylosing spondylitis. TCRdb re-derived calls from the 5' RACE reads in MiXCR, one entry per CDR3 protein. The sample shows a few hundred thousand distinct CDR3 sequences, about a fifth of them seen only once. What was sequenced was blood, either unsorted or a sorted T cell fraction (not recorded which). Every receptor here comes from a female donor with ankylosing spondylitis or in good health (not recorded which). The CDR3 runs from the conserved cysteine through the conserved F or W. D genes are given only for firm matches. Not every row has a clone size; where given, it reads once, few, many or a size class.

clone_size: many; v_call: TRBV12-3/TRBV12-4; j_call: TRBJ2-1; d_call: TRBD2; cdr3_aa: CASSFGLAGDLSYNEQFF; cdr3_nt: TGTGCCAGCAGTTTCGGACTAGCGGGAGACCTCAGCTACAATGAGCAGTTCTTC
clone_size: .; v_call: TRBV3-1; j_call: TRBJ1-2; d_call: .; cdr3_aa: CASSLRTRNGYTF; cdr3_nt: TGTGCCAGCAGCCTGCGGACTAGAAATGGCTACACCTTC
clone_size: few; v_call: TRBV12-3/TRBV12-4; j_call: TRBJ1-5; d_call: .; cdr3_aa: CASSSRGGPNQPQHF; cdr3_nt: TGTGCCAGCAGTTCCAGAGGGGGGCCAAATCAGCCCCAGCATTTT
clone_size: .; v_call: TRBV20-1; j_call: TRBJ2-1; d_call: .; cdr3_aa: CSARRGSSYNEQFF; cdr3_nt: TGCAGTGCTAGACGGGGGAGCTCCTACAATGAGCAGTTCTTC
clone_size: few; v_call: TRBV10-3; j_call: TRBJ2-1; d_call: .; cdr3_aa: CAISESIPQAYNEQFF; cdr3_nt: TGTGCCATCAGTGAGTCGATTCCCCAAGCCTACAATGAGCAGTTCTTC
clone_size: few; v_call: TRBV12-3/TRBV12-4; j_call: TRBJ2-1; d_call: TRBD1; cdr3_aa: CASSFVAGGGGIGNNEQFF; cdr3_nt: TGTGCCAGCAGTTTCGTGGCAGGGGGCGGCGGGATCGGGAACAATGAGCAGTTCTTC
clone_size: .; v_call: TRBV7-6; j_call: TRBJ2-3; d_call: TRBD2; cdr3_aa: CASSLRGTSGVTDTQYF; cdr3_nt: TGTGCCAGCAGCTTAAGGGGTACTAGCGGGGTCACAGATACGCAGTATTTT
clone_size: few; v_call: TRBV5-1; j_call: TRBJ2-7; d_call: .; cdr3_aa: CASTSGGAEAYEQYF; cdr3_nt: TGCGCCAGCACCTCCGGTGGAGCGGAAGCCTACGAGCAGTACTTC
clone_size: few; v_call: TRBV6-1; j_call: TRBJ2-7; d_call: TRBD1; cdr3_aa: CASSDRGLSDYEQYF; cdr3_nt: TGTGCCAGCAGCGACAGGGGCCTTAGCGACTACGAGCAGTACTTC
clone_size: .; v_call: TRBV20-1; j_call: TRBJ2-1; d_call: TRBD2; cdr3_aa: CSARDDSGRIIYNEQFF; cdr3_nt: TGCAGTGCTAGAGATGATAGCGGGAGGATTATCTACAATGAGCAGTTCTTC
clone_size: few; v_call: TRBV6-1; j_call: TRBJ1-5; d_call: .; cdr3_aa: CASSGRGQLGGEPQHF; cdr3_nt: TGTGCCAGCAGCGGCCGGGGACAACTTGGAGGTGAGCCCCAGCATTTT
clone_size: .; v_call: TRBV18; j_call: TRBJ1-2; d_call: TRBD1; cdr3_aa: CASSPPGQGSGGYTF; cdr3_nt: TGTGCCAGCTCACCACCGGGACAGGGGAGCGGCGGCTACACCTTC
clone_size: many; v_call: TRBV9; j_call: TRBJ2-1; d_call: TRBD2; cdr3_aa: CASSEGLAGYNEQFF; cdr3_nt: TGTGCCAGCAGCGAGGGACTAGCGGGTTACAATGAGCAGTTCTTC
clone_size: few; v_call: TRBV20-1; j_call: TRBJ2-1; d_call: TRBD2; cdr3_aa: CSAPWGLALSYNEQFF; cdr3_nt: TGCAGTGCTCCTTGGGGACTAGCGCTCTCCTACAATGAGCAGTTCTTC
clone_size: .; v_call: TRBV11-2; j_call: TRBJ2-3; d_call: TRBD2; cdr3_aa: CASSPSTGLAGRSDTQYF; cdr3_nt: TGTGCCAGCAGCCCGTCAACCGGCTTAGCGGGACGGTCAGATACGCAGTATTTT
clone_size: few; v_call: TRBV7-2; j_call: TRBJ2-4; d_call: .; cdr3_aa: CASSLGGTKNIQYF; cdr3_nt: TGTGCCAGCAGCTTAGGGGGGACCAAAAACATTCAGTACTTC
clone_size: .; v_call: TRBV20-1; j_call: TRBJ2-1; d_call: .; cdr3_aa: CSARGSSVDNEQFF; cdr3_nt: TGCAGTGCTAGAGGCAGTAGCGTCGACAATGAGCAGTTCTTC
clone_size: many; v_call: TRBV29-1; j_call: TRBJ1-2; d_call: .; cdr3_aa: CSVGNRGNGYTF; cdr3_nt: TGCAGCGTTGGAAATAGGGGAAATGGCTACACCTTC
clone_size: many; v_call: TRBV10-3; j_call: TRBJ2-7; d_call: .; cdr3_aa: CAISEPGYEQYF; cdr3_nt: TGTGCCATCAGTGAGCCCGGCTACGAGCAGTACTTC
clone_size: .; v_call: TRBV2; j_call: TRBJ1-5; d_call: .; cdr3_aa: CASSVYEGHQPQHF; cdr3_nt: TGTGCCAGCAGTGTATATGAGGGACATCAGCCCCAGCATTTT
clone_size: .; v_call: TRBV20-1; j_call: TRBJ1-2; d_call: TRBD1; cdr3_aa: CSARDDTGVENYGYTF; cdr3_nt: TGCAGTGCTAGAGATGATACAGGGGTCGAGAACTATGGCTACACCTTC
clone_size: many; v_call: TRBV27; j_call: TRBJ2-1; d_call: .; cdr3_aa: CATRGRPGGNEQFF; cdr3_nt: TGTGCCACCCGGGGGAGGCCCGGCGGGAATGAGCAGTTCTTC
clone_size: .; v_call: TRBV20-1; j_call: TRBJ1-6; d_call: .; cdr3_aa: CSARALANSPLHF; cdr3_nt: TGCAGTGCTAGGGCCCTAGCTAATTCACCCCTCCACTTT
clone_size: few; v_call: TRBV12-3/TRBV12-4; j_call: TRBJ2-7; d_call: .; cdr3_aa: CASSFQVSYEQYF; cdr3_nt: TGTGCCAGCAGTTTTCAAGTCTCCTACGAGCAGTACTTC
clone_size: few; v_call: TRBV6-5; j_call: TRBJ2-5; d_call: .; cdr3_aa: CASSYWSPYQETQYF; cdr3_nt: TGTGCCAGCAGTTACTGGAGCCCGTACCAAGAGACCCAGTACTTC
clone_size: .; v_call: TRBV6-1; j_call: TRBJ2-1; d_call: .; cdr3_aa: CASRPPTRPVMHEQFF; cdr3_nt: TGTGCCAGCAGACCACCGACTAGACCAGTAATGCATGAGCAGTTCTTC
clone_size: few; v_call: TRBV18; j_call: TRBJ1-1; d_call: .; cdr3_aa: CASSPLAGGADMNTEAFF; cdr3_nt: TGTGCCAGCTCACCACTAGCGGGGGGCGCGGATATGAACACTGAAGCTTTCTTT
clone_size: .; v_call: TRBV20-1; j_call: TRBJ2-3; d_call: TRBD1; cdr3_aa: CSSETGPTDTQYF; cdr3_nt: TGCAGTAGTGAGACAGGGCCCACAGATACGCAGTATTTT
clone_size: .; v_call: TRBV7-9; j_call: TRBJ2-1; d_call: TRBD2; cdr3_aa: CASSTRLAVSYNEQFF; cdr3_nt: TGTGCCAGCAGCACTCGACTAGCGGTCTCCTACAATGAGCAGTTCTTC
clone_size: .; v_call: TRBV11-2; j_call: TRBJ2-5; d_call: TRBD1; cdr3_aa: CASSFGTGRSLVQETQYF; cdr3_nt: TGTGCCAGCAGCTTCGGGACAGGTCGATCCCTGGTCCAAGAGACCCAGTACTTC
clone_size: few; v_call: TRBV30; j_call: TRBJ1-2; d_call: .; cdr3_aa: CAWSAESTLNYGYTF; cdr3_nt: TGTGCCTGGAGCGCGGAGAGTACCTTGAACTATGGCTACACCTTC
clone_size: few; v_call: TRBV24-1; j_call: TRBJ1-2; d_call: TRBD1; cdr3_aa: CATSGTGDANYGYTF; cdr3_nt: TGTGCCACCAGTGGGACAGGGGACGCTAACTATGGCTACACCTTC
clone_size: few; v_call: TRBV7-8; j_call: TRBJ1-5; d_call: .; cdr3_aa: CASSLTPGSNQPQHF; cdr3_nt: TGTGCCAGCAGCTTAACCCCCGGGAGCAATCAGCCCCAGCATTTT
clone_size: many; v_call: TRBV27; j_call: TRBJ2-2; d_call: .; cdr3_aa: CASSKTPGLNTGELFF; cdr3_nt: TGTGCCAGCAGCAAAACACCGGGCCTTAACACCGGGGAGCTGTTTTTT
clone_size: .; v_call: TRBV6-1; j_call: TRBJ1-2; d_call: .; cdr3_aa: CASRPDSVYGYTF; cdr3_nt: TGTGCCAGCAGGCCGGACAGCGTCTATGGCTACACCTTC
clone_size: .; v_call: TRBV5-1; j_call: TRBJ1-3; d_call: .; cdr3_aa: CASSLGTPDSGNTIYF; cdr3_nt: TGCGCCAGCAGCTTGGGGACACCCGACTCTGGAAACACCATATATTTT
clone_size: .; v_call: TRBV4-3; j_call: TRBJ1-2; d_call: .; cdr3_aa: CASSQVGSPYGYTF; cdr3_nt: TGCGCCAGCAGCCAAGTGGGTTCACCCTATGGCTACACCTTC
clone_size: many; v_call: TRBV20-1; j_call: TRBJ1-6; d_call: .; cdr3_aa: CSASPLGQALYNSPLHF; cdr3_nt: TGCAGTGCTAGCCCTTTGGGGCAGGCTCTCTATAATTCACCCCTCCACTTT
clone_size: .; v_call: TRBV6-2/TRBV6-3; j_call: TRBJ2-2; d_call: .; cdr3_aa: CASRTVLAAGELFF; cdr3_nt: TGTGCCAGCAGGACAGTTCTGGCGGCCGGGGAGCTGTTTTTT
clone_size: few; v_call: TRBV7-2; j_call: TRBJ2-3; d_call: TRBD2; cdr3_aa: CASSSGLAASTDTQYF; cdr3_nt: TGTGCCAGCAGCTCTGGACTAGCGGCTAGCACAGATACGCAGTATTTT
clone_size: .; v_call: TRBV7-6; j_call: TRBJ2-1; d_call: TRBD2; cdr3_aa: CASSNYAGVYNEQFF; cdr3_nt: TGTGCCAGCAGCAACTACGCGGGAGTCTACAATGAGCAGTTCTTC
clone_size: few; v_call: TRBV25-1; j_call: TRBJ1-2; d_call: .; cdr3_aa: CATRGRTDYGYTF; cdr3_nt: TGTGCCACCCGAGGTAGGACGGACTATGGCTACACCTTC
clone_size: few; v_call: TRBV7-6; j_call: TRBJ2-7; d_call: TRBD2; cdr3_aa: CASSLGASGRSEQYF; cdr3_nt: TGTGCCAGCAGCTTAGGGGCTAGCGGGAGGAGTGAGCAGTACTTC
clone_size: .; v_call: TRBV18; j_call: TRBJ2-5; d_call: TRBD2; cdr3_aa: CASSPLTSGREETQYF; cdr3_nt: TGTGCCAGCTCACCCCTGACTAGCGGGAGAGAAGAGACCCAGTACTTC
clone_size: many; v_call: TRBV29-1; j_call: TRBJ2-3; d_call: TRBD1; cdr3_aa: CSVERDRGTDTQYF; cdr3_nt: TGCAGCGTGGAGCGGGACAGGGGCACAGATACGCAGTATTTT
clone_size: many; v_call: TRBV29-1; j_call: TRBJ2-1; d_call: TRBD1; cdr3_aa: CSVTHTGGSEQFF; cdr3_nt: TGCAGCGTAACTCATACAGGGGGAAGTGAGCAGTTCTTC
clone_size: few; v_call: TRBV5-6; j_call: TRBJ2-1; d_call: TRBD2; cdr3_aa: CASRDAGGGDYNEQFF; cdr3_nt: TGTGCCAGCAGGGATGCTGGGGGAGGGGACTACAATGAGCAGTTCTTC
clone_size: .; v_call: TRBV6-2/TRBV6-3; j_call: TRBJ1-5; d_call: TRBD1; cdr3_aa: CASGRDRGMQPQHF; cdr3_nt: TGTGCCAGCGGCCGGGACAGGGGTATGCAGCCCCAGCATTTT
clone_size: .; v_call: TRBV10-3; j_call: TRBJ2-1; d_call: TRBD2; cdr3_aa: CAIKKREGYNEQFF; cdr3_nt: TGTGCCATCAAGAAGCGGGAGGGCTACAATGAGCAGTTCTTC
clone_size: few; v_call: TRBV21-1; j_call: TRBJ2-7; d_call: .; cdr3_aa: CANPCRKQYF; cdr3_nt: TGTGCCAACCCCTGCCGAAAGCAGTACTTC
clone_size: few; v_call: TRBV7-8; j_call: TRBJ1-1; d_call: .; cdr3_aa: CASSPHGSGEAFF; cdr3_nt: TGTGCCAGCAGCCCCCACGGATCTGGTGAAGCTTTCTTT
clone_size: few; v_call: TRBV20-1; j_call: TRBJ2-3; d_call: .; cdr3_aa: CSAPSDKGLTDTQYF; cdr3_nt: TGCAGTGCTCCCTCCGACAAGGGCCTCACAGATACGCAGTATTTT
clone_size: .; v_call: TRBV6-2/TRBV6-3; j_call: TRBJ2-7; d_call: .; cdr3_aa: CASSLNSPRRGNYEQYF; cdr3_nt: TGTGCCAGCAGCTTGAATTCCCCACGACGGGGGAACTACGAGCAGTACTTC
clone_size: .; v_call: TRBV9; j_call: TRBJ2-1; d_call: .; cdr3_aa: CASSVEPVYNEQFF; cdr3_nt: TGTGCCAGCAGCGTAGAACCCGTCTACAATGAGCAGTTCTTC